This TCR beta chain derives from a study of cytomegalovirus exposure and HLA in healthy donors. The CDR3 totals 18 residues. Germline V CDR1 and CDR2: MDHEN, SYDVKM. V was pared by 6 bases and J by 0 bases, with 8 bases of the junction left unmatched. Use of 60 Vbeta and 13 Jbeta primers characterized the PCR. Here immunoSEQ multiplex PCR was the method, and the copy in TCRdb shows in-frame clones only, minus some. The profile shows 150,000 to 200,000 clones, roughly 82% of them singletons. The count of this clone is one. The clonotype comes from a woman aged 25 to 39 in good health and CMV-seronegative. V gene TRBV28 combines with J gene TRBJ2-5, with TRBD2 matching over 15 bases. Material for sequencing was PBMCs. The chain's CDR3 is CASSSGTSGRWDQETQYF. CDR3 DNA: TGTGCCAGCAGCTCCGGGACTAGCGGGAGGTGGGACCAAGAGACCCAGTACTTC.